This T cell receptor beta chain is drawn from a study of cytomegalovirus exposure and HLA in healthy donors. Across the whole study: The approximately 600 first-cohort repertoires shared a platform with the roughly 120 validation repertoires, as reported in a later analysis. Broader study findings: Reported performance of the classifier showed diagnosis of cytomegalovirus status with high specificity and sensitivity. Most TCR sequences were rare, but some public TCRs occurred in many donors.

Trimming took 8 bases from V and 4 from J, leaving 12 bases between them. The CDR3 spans 14 residues. Germline CDR1 is MDHEN and CDR2 is SYDVKM. Method: immunoSEQ multiplex PCR; TCRdb's copy keeps in-frame clones and lacks some. Of about 88,000 clones in the sample, about four fifths were seen once. In regard to this clone: Its matching antigen is unknown.

This receptor was taken from a young woman in good health and CMV-seropositive. The chain is built from TRBV28 and TRBJ1-6, with unresolved D. The sample comprised PBMCs. CDR3 in amino acids: CASGQAVYNSPLHF. The DNA of the CDR3 is TGTGCCAGCGGTCAAGCTGTTTATAATTCACCCCTCCACTTT.